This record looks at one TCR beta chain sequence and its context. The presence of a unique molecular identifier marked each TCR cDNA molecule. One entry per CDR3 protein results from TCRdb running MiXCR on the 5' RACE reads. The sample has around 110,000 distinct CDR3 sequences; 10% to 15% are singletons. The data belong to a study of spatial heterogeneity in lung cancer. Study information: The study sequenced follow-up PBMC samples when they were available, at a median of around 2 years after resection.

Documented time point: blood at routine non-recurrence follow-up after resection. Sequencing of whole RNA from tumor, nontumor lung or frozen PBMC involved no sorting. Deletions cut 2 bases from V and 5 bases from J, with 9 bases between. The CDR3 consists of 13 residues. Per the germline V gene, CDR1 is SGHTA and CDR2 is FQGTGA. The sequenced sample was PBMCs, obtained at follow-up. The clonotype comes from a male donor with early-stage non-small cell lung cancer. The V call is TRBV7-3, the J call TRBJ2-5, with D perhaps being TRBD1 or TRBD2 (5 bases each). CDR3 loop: CASSLEGMETQYF. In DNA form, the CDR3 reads TGTGCCAGCAGCTTAGAGGGGATGGAGACCCAGTACTTC. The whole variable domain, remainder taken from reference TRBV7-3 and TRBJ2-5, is GAGVSQTPSNKVTEKGKYVELRCDPISGHTALYWYRQSLGQGPEFLIYFQGTGAADDSGLPNDRFFAVRPEGSVSTLKIQRTERGDSAVYLCASSLEGMETQYFGPGTRLLVL.